Below are 26 T cell receptor beta chains sequenced from a single sample in a study of T cell responses to AZD1222 COVID-19 vaccine. TCRdb's table, derived via immunoSEQ multiplex PCR, lists solely in-frame clones and lacks some. The sample has about 76,000 clones; about 92% are singletons. Sequences were derived from peripheral blood, sampled on day 0 of AZD1222 vaccination. These receptors were collected from an adult in good health.

CDR3 sequence reads: CASSSTPGQKNSPLHF. The CDR3 nucleotides read TGTGCCAGCAGTTCCACCCCGGGACAGAAGAATTCACCCCTCCACTTT. This chain uses TRBV6-5 with TRBJ1-6; TRBD1 matches at 7 bases. Germline V gene sequence: CDR1 MNHEY, CDR2 SVGAGI. Trimming at V came to 4 bases and at J to 7 bases, leaving 10 bases not matched to a gene. The CDR3 has 16 amino acids.

This clone was recorded only once. Other DNA sequences in the same sample also yield this CDR3. This sequence joins TRBV11-3 and TRBJ2-3; D is unclear. V lost 5 bases and J 0 bases, leaving 0 bases between the germline ends. Germline CDR1 reads SGHNT; CDR2 reads YENEEA. The CDR3 length is 11 residues. DNA for the CDR3: TGTGCCAGCAGCAGCACAGATACGCAGTATTTT. Encoded protein: CASSSTDTQYF.

The chain recombines TRBV2 with TRBJ1-1; 7 positions agree with TRBD1. In germline, CDR1 is SNHLY, CDR2 FYNNEI. The length of the CDR3 is 14 residues. Losses at the gene ends were 5 bases for V and 5 bases for J; bases not matched to a gene: 8. The DNA of the CDR3 is TGTGCCAGCAGTATAACAGGGGTGGATACTGAAGCTTTCTTT. It is translated as CASSITGVDTEAFF. Using reference TRBV2 and TRBJ1-1 for the parts outside the CDR3, the full variable domain is EPEVTQTPSHQVTQMGQEVILRCVPISNHLYFYWYRQILGQKVEFLVSFYNNEISEKSEIFDDQFSVERPDGSNFTLKIRSTKLEDSAMYFCASSITGVDTEAFFGQGTRLTVV.

The J gene is TRBJ2-2, the V gene TRBV27; D is unclear. Trimming took off 2 bases at V and 6 bases at J, with 10 bases between the two ends. The CDR3 contains 14 residues. CDR1 is MNHEY and CDR2 is SMNVEV in the germline V gene (reference sequence). CDR3 residues: CASSLIRTSGELFF. CDR3 DNA: TGTGCCAGCAGTTTAATCAGGACGTCCGGGGAGCTGTTTTTT.

V gene TRBV6-5 combines with J gene TRBJ1-1; 9 bases are shared with TRBD1. Germline CDR1 and CDR2: MNHEY and SVGAGI. The CDR3 length is 15 residues. Trimming cost V 6 bases and J 4 bases; bases outside gene matches: 9. The DNA of the CDR3 is TGTGCCAGCAGGCTACAGGGGGCGAGTCCCACTGAAGCTTTCTTT. Translating it yields CASRLQGASPTEAFF.

The V and J genes are TRBV15 and TRBJ1-1; 8 bases are a match to TRBD1. V lost 1 base to trimming and J lost 1 base; unmatched junction nucleotides: 5. This CDR3 comprises 16 residues. Looked up from germline, CDR1 is LNHNV and CDR2 is YYDKDF (reference sequence). CDR3 loop: CATSRGGRGQNTEAFF. DNA of the CDR3: TGTGCCACCAGCAGAGGGGGCAGGGGGCAGAACACTGAAGCTTTCTTT.

This chain connects TRBV20-1 to TRBJ1-2, with D unclear. The germline V and J ends were trimmed by 3 bases and 8 bases, with 16 bases remaining between them. Germline CDR1 is DFQATT and CDR2 is SNEGSKA (reference sequence). The CDR3 is 13 amino acids. DNA for the CDR3: TGCAGTGCTAGTGGAGGGAACGTCGACGGCTACACCTTC. Translating it yields CSASGGNVDGYTF.

This chain joins TRBV2 and TRBJ2-2; 7 bases are a match to TRBD1. Germline V gene sequence: CDR1 SNHLY, CDR2 FYNNEI. The CDR3 runs 17 residues. J was trimmed by 6 bases and V by 4 bases; bases with no gene match: 14. CDR3: CASSGLVDRAGSGELFF. The CDR3 DNA follows: TGTGCCAGCAGTGGATTAGTAGACAGGGCAGGATCCGGGGAGCTGTTTTTT.

The CDR3 protein is CSVAGLAGVRGDEQFF. The DNA of the CDR3 is TGCAGCGTCGCCGGACTAGCGGGAGTTCGGGGCGATGAGCAGTTCTTC. The chain is built from TRBV29-1 and TRBJ2-1, with 13 bases fitting TRBD2. Germline V gene sequence: CDR1 SQVTM, CDR2 ANQGSEA. The CDR3 spans 16 residues. V lost 6 bases, J lost 8 bases, and 13 bases stayed unmatched.

This chain connects TRBV24-1 to TRBJ2-5, with 9 nucleotides matching TRBD1. The CDR3 sequence is 15 residues long. CDR1 and CDR2 (germline): KGHDR, SFDVKD. V shed 4 bases, J shed 4 bases, and the junction held 6 bases outside the gene matches. Here the CDR3 reads CATSDSDRGRETQYF. CDR3 DNA: TGTGCCACCAGTGACTCCGACAGGGGGAGAGAGACCCAGTACTTC.

This clone was detected once. The chain has TRBV11-2 and TRBJ2-7; 10 bases line up with TRBD1. This CDR3 is built from 16 residues. Trimming at V came to 4 bases and at J to 5 bases, leaving 11 bases not matched to a gene. Germline V lookup: CDR1 SGHAT, CDR2 FQNNGV. The DNA of the CDR3 is TGTGCCAGCAGCTCGTGGGACAGGGGATTTTCCCACGAGCAGTACTTC. Amino acids: CASSSWDRGFSHEQYF.

V usage is TRBV6-5 and J usage is TRBJ1-6, with 9 nucleotides matching TRBD1. Germline lookup yields CDR1 MNHEY and CDR2 SVGAGI. The CDR3 is 14 residues long. The V gene end was trimmed by 5 bases and the J gene end by 8 bases; junction bases not matched to a gene: 4. CDR3 amino acids: CASSRTGVHSPLHF. CDR3 sequence (DNA): TGTGCCAGCAGTCGGACAGGGGTCCATTCACCCCTCCACTTT.

The gene calls are TRBV3-1 (or the pseudogene TRBV3-2) and TRBJ1-6; no reliable D call. This CDR3 has 13 amino acids. Germline assignment: CDR1 LGHDT and CDR2 YNNKEL (reference sequence). The ends were cut back, 1 base at V and 7 bases at J, with 5 bases in the middle. In DNA, the CDR3 is TGTGCCAGCAGCCAAGTCGTCAATTCACCCCTCCACTTT. This gives the protein CASSQVVNSPLHF.

The genes are TRBV12-3 or TRBV12-4 and TRBJ1-1, with no clear D. CDR3 size: 11 residues. The germline V and J ends were trimmed by 3 bases and 9 bases, with 8 bases remaining between them. The CDR3 nucleotides read TGTGCCAGCAGTTTTGGGCGGCAAGCTTTCTTT. Translating it yields CASSFGRQAFF.

The V call is TRBV7-8, the J call TRBJ1-6; TRBD1 might be the D (6 bases). The CDR3 is made up of 12 amino acids. Trimming removed 5 bases from V and 7 bases from J, with 6 bases in between. From germline, CDR1 is SGHVS and CDR2 FQNEAQ. DNA of the CDR3: TGTGCCAGCAGCGGACAGAATTCACCCCTCCACTTT. The encoded protein is CASSGQNSPLHF.

The chain recombines TRBV5-5 with TRBJ1-2; D is unclear. The germline V gene encodes CDR1 SGHKS and CDR2 YYEKEE (reference sequence). The ends were cut back, 4 bases at V and 4 bases at J, with 11 bases in the middle. The CDR3 extends over 13 amino acids. CDR3 loop: CASSPEPSYGYTF. The CDR3 region has the DNA TGTGCCAGCAGCCCAGAACCTTCCTATGGCTACACCTTC.

This chain joins TRBV2 and TRBJ1-4, with 8 bases matching TRBD1. V gave up 5 bases and J gave up 8 bases; unmatched junction bases: 10. The germline V gene encodes CDR1 SNHLY and CDR2 FYNNEI. The CDR3 covers 15 residues. The CDR3 protein is CASSPKNRQGEKLFF. The CDR3 bases are TGTGCCAGCAGTCCTAAAAACCGACAGGGGGAAAAACTGTTTTTT.

The chain recombines TRBV28 with TRBJ2-7; 13 bases align to TRBD2. V was clipped by 7 bases and J by 2 bases; unmatched bases: 17. Germline V gene lookup returns CDR1 MDHEN and CDR2 SYDVKM. The CDR3 spans 19 residues. The CDR3 is CASTPGLGLAGKMAYEQYF. The CDR3 DNA is TGTGCCAGCACCCCGGGGTTGGGACTAGCGGGAAAAATGGCCTACGAGCAGTACTTC. The whole variable domain, filled in from reference TRBV28 and TRBJ2-7, reads DVKVTQSSRYLVKRTGEKVFLECVQDMDHENMFWYRQDPGLGLRLIYFSYDVKMKEKGDIPEGYSVSREKKERFSLILESASTNQTSMYLCASTPGLGLAGKMAYEQYFGPGTRLTVT.

This chain uses TRBV5-1 with TRBJ2-1, with a possible D match to TRBD1 (6 bases). The germline V gene encodes CDR1 SGHRS and CDR2 YFSETQ. The CDR3 is 15 residues long. V was cut by 4 bases and J by 5 bases, with 16 bases left in between. The CDR3 DNA follows: TGCGCCAGCAGCAAGGACAGCAACACCCACAATGAGCAGTTCTTC. Translation gives CASSKDSNTHNEQFF.

The chain uses TRBV30 and TRBJ2-1; 10 nucleotides line up with TRBD2. V trimming: 3 bases; J trimming: 6 bases; junction bases outside the gene matches: 20. Germline CDR1 and CDR2: GTSNPN and SVGIG (reference sequence). The CDR3 contains 19 residues. The CDR3 DNA sequence: TGTGCCTGGAGAAATGGAAGGGGAGACAGCGGGAGGGCCCCCAATGAGCAGTTCTTC. It specifies CAWRNGRGDSGRAPNEQFF.

The chain carries TRBV19 and TRBJ1-5, with D perhaps TRBD1 (6 bases). This CDR3 contains 13 residues. Trimming removed 3 bases from V and 4 bases from J, with 7 bases in between. The germline CDR1 and CDR2 sequences are LNHDA and SQIVND (reference sequence). CDR3 in amino acids: CASSMGANQPQHF. The CDR3, as DNA: TGTGCCAGTAGTATGGGGGCAAATCAGCCCCAGCATTTT.

The V call is TRBV5-8, the J call TRBJ1-1; D is unclear. CDR3 length: 12 amino acids. CDR1 is SGHTS, CDR2 YDEGEE, per germline. Trimming left V 4 bases short and J 7 bases short, with 11 bases between. The CDR3 DNA reads as TGTGCCAGCAGCATAAGAACGGGTGAAGCTTTCTTT. The encoded protein is CASSIRTGEAFF.

Written as DNA, the CDR3 is TGCGCCAGCAGCCAAGGCTTTCAACAGGGTCGTCATGGCTACACCTTC. Protein product: CASSQGFQQGRHGYTF. The V and J genes are TRBV4-1 and TRBJ1-2; D may be TRBD1 (6 bases). The CDR3 totals 16 residues. The V and J ends lost 1 base and 6 bases respectively, with 18 bases between them. The germline gives CDR1 MGHRA, CDR2 YSYEKL.

The J gene is TRBJ2-7, the V gene TRBV9, with TRBD1 identical over 7 bases. The CDR3 has 14 amino acids. Trimming at V came to 0 bases and at J to 6 bases, leaving 6 bases not matched to a gene. Per germline, CDR1 SGDLS and CDR2 YYNGEE. CDR3 bases: TGTGCCAGCAGCGTAGGAGGGGGCACATTCGAGCAGTACTTC. Its translation is CASSVGGGTFEQYF.

The chain employs TRBV7-2 and TRBJ1-4; unclear D gene. Germline V gene sequence: CDR1 SGHTA, CDR2 FQGNSA. V lost 5 bases and J 4 bases, leaving 8 bases between the germline ends. The CDR3 length is 13 residues. DNA of the CDR3: TGTGCCAGCAGCGGCAGGATTAATGAAAAACTGTTTTTT. Translating it yields CASSGRINEKLFF. Supplemented by reference TRBV7-2 and TRBJ1-4, the full variable domain reads GAGVSQSPSNKVTEKGKDVELRCDPISGHTALYWYRQSLGQGLEFLIYFQGNSAPDKSGLPSDRFSAERTGGSVSTLTIQRTQQEDSAVYLCASSGRINEKLFFGSGTQLSVL.

The chain carries TRBV21-1 and TRBJ2-7. TRBV21-1 is noted as a pseudogene. The CDR3 covers 17 residues. DNA of the CDR3: TGTGCCAGCAGCAACGGCCTGGACGCAGGACCCGCCTACGAGCAGTACTTC. Translating it yields CASSNGLDAGPAYEQYF.